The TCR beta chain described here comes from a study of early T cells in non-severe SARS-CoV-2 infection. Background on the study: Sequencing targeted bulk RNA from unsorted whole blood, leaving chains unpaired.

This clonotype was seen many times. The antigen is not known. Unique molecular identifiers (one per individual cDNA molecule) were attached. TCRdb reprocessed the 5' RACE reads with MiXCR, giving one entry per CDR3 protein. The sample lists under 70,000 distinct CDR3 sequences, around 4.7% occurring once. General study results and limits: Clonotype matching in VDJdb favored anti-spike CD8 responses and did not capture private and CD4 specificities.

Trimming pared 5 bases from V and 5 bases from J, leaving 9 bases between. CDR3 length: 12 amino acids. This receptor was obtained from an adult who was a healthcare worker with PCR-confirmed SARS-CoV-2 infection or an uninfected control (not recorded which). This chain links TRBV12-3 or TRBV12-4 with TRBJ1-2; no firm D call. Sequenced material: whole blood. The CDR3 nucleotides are TGTGCCAGCAGTCCAGGTCCTTATGGCTACACCTTC. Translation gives CASSPGPYGYTF.